This is a list of T cell receptor beta chains from one sample in a study of cytomegalovirus exposure and HLA in healthy donors. Sequencing was performed with immunoSEQ multiplex PCR; in TCRdb, only in-frame clones are kept and a portion is missing. The sample has some 170,000 clones; 87% are singletons. Sequenced sample: PBMCs. The receptor set was obtained from a woman between 25 and 40 years old in good health and CMV-seronegative. Both conserved end residues are part of each CDR3. The D gene is left open where the match is weak. Expanded clones get a size class; other rows say once, few or many, or leave the size out.

cdr3_length clone_size j_call d_call v_call cdr3_nt cdr3_aa
13 - TRBJ2-3 - TRBV16 TGTGCCAGCAGCCAGTCCAGGATAGATACGCAGTATTTT CASSQSRIDTQYF
16 - TRBJ2-7 TRBD1 TRBV11-2 TGTGCCAGCAGCTTAGCCCCGACAGGGGGGAGTTACGAGCAGTACTTC CASSLAPTGGSYEQYF
18 - TRBJ2-1 TRBD2 TRBV25-1 TGTGCCAGCAGTGAACGACTCTACCCAGCGGGGGGATACAATGAGCAGTTCTTC CASSERLYPAGGYNEQFF
14 - TRBJ1-2 TRBD1 TRBV9 TGTGCCAGCAGCGGACGGACAGGGAACTATGGCTACACCTTC CASSGRTGNYGYTF
17 - TRBJ2-3 - TRBV2 TGTGCCAGCAGTGAACCGGGAGACCGGGGAAGAACAGATACGCAGTATTTT CASSEPGDRGRTDTQYF
15 - TRBJ1-2 - TRBV6-5 TGTGCCAGCAGTTACGGACAGTCCCATAACTATGGCTACACCTTC CASSYGQSHNYGYTF
13 - TRBJ1-2 - TRBV7-9 TGTGCCAGCAGCCCTCCAACAGACTATGGCTACACCTTC CASSPPTDYGYTF
12 few TRBJ2-7 - TRBV2 TGTGCCAGCAGGGGACAATACTACGAGCAGTACTTC CASRGQYYEQYF
15 - TRBJ1-4 - TRBV27 TGTGCCAGCAGGAAACAGGGTGCAACTAATGAAAAACTGTTTTTT CASRKQGATNEKLFF
15 - TRBJ2-1 - TRBV14 TGTGCCAGCAGCCAAGATCCGGGGGACTACAATGAGCAGTTCTTC CASSQDPGDYNEQFF
15 - TRBJ1-6 - TRBV11-2 TGTGCCAGCAGCTTAAAGGGGGACCATAATTCACCCCTCCACTTT CASSLKGDHNSPLHF
14 - TRBJ1-2 - TRBV2 TGTGCCAGCAGTGAGTTGGGGCCCCTTTATGGCTACACCTTC CASSELGPLYGYTF
15 - TRBJ2-7 - TRBV11-2 TGTGCCAGCAGCCAGTCGTACGGGTCTTACTACGAGCAGTACTTC CASSQSYGSYYEQYF
12 - TRBJ1-1 - TRBV6-6 TGTGCCAGCATTACAGGGAACACTGAAGCTTTCTTT CASITGNTEAFF
14 once TRBJ2-7 - TRBV18 TGTGCCAGCTCACGGGGCGCACAGACCTACGAGCAGTACTTC CASSRGAQTYEQYF
16 - TRBJ2-2 - TRBV10-3 TGTGCCATCAGTGAGCTGGGGGGTTTGAACACCGGGGAGCTGTTTTTT CAISELGGLNTGELFF
15 - TRBJ2-3 TRBD2 TRBV6-4 TGTGCCAGCAGTGATAGCGGGGGCCCGGCAAATACGCAGTATTTT CASSDSGGPANTQYF
21 - TRBJ2-1 TRBD2 TRBV6-1 TGTGCCAGCAGTGAAGCGTGGACTAGCGGGGGGGCCGGCCCTTCGTACAATGAGCAGTTCTTC CASSEAWTSGGAGPSYNEQFF
14 - TRBJ2-7 - TRBV9 TGTGCCAGCAGCGCATCACCCAGGGGCCACGAGCAGTACTTC CASSASPRGHEQYF
16 - TRBJ2-3 TRBD2 TRBV14 TGTGCCAGCAGCCAAGTAGGGCGGGGGAGGACAGATACGCAGTATTTT CASSQVGRGRTDTQYF
18 - TRBJ2-5 TRBD2 TRBV7-9 TGTGCCAGCAGCTTAGGACTAGCGGGGGGGACGAACCAAGAGACCCAGTACTTC CASSLGLAGGTNQETQYF
16 - TRBJ2-7 - TRBV6-5 TGTGCCAGCAGTTACTCGATGGAACTACTTGCCTACGAGCAGTACTTC CASSYSMELLAYEQYF
12 - TRBJ1-1 - TRBV9 TGTGCCAGCAGCCCCCCTGGGGCGGAAGCTTTCTTT CASSPPGAEAFF
16 once TRBJ2-7 - TRBV5-1 TGCGCCAGCAGCTTGGCAGTTGGCGGGGAGATCTACGAGCAGTACTTC CASSLAVGGEIYEQYF
12 - TRBJ2-1 - TRBV5-6 TGTGCCAGCAGCTCACAGGGACCTGAGCAGTTCTTC CASSSQGPEQFF
13 - TRBJ1-1 - TRBV6-1 TGTGCCAGCTTCAGGATAATGAACACTGAAGCTTTCTTT CASFRIMNTEAFF
12 few TRBJ1-2 - TRBV2 TGTGCCAGCAGTGAAGTGCGGGAGGGCTACACCTTC CASSEVREGYTF
14 once TRBJ2-2 - TRBV4-2 TGTGCCAGCAGCCAGGGCTCGAACACCGGGGAGCTGTTTTTT CASSQGSNTGELFF
16 - TRBJ2-1 TRBD1 TRBV25-1 TGTGCCAGCACTCCTTCCGGGACAGGAGTCTACAATGAGCAGTTCTTC CASTPSGTGVYNEQFF
17 - TRBJ1-6 TRBD1 TRBV6-1 TGTGCCAGCAGTGAAGGGGGACAGGGGACCTATAATTCACCCCTCCACTTT CASSEGGQGTYNSPLHF
15 - TRBJ1-6 - TRBV19 TGTGCCAGTAGTATCGGAGGCCGTTATAATTCACCCCTCCACTTT CASSIGGRYNSPLHF
12 - TRBJ1-1 - TRBV6-1 TGTGCCAGCAGTGAATTTGCGGTAGAAGCTTTCTTT CASSEFAVEAFF
11 - TRBJ2-1 - TRBV29-1 TGCAGCGTTCCCGCCTACAATGAGCAGTTCTTC CSVPAYNEQFF
14 - TRBJ2-7 TRBD1 TRBV30 TGTGCCTGGAGTGGTCAGACAGGGCGCTACGAGCAGTACTTC CAWSGQTGRYEQYF
15 - TRBJ1-4 - TRBV4-1 TGCGCCAGCAGCCAAGTGGGGAGTACTAATGAAAAACTGTTTTTT CASSQVGSTNEKLFF
17 - TRBJ2-1 TRBD1 TRBV9 TGTGCCAGCAGCCCCACCTTCGGGACAGGGGGGTGGAATGAGCAGTTCTTC CASSPTFGTGGWNEQFF
14 - TRBJ1-4 TRBD1 TRBV5-4 TGTGCCAGCAGCTCGGGACAGCTGGATGAAAAACTGTTTTTT CASSSGQLDEKLFF
14 - TRBJ2-5 - TRBV29-1 TGCAGCGTTGGGGCTTGGAGGGCTCCGGAGGCCCAGTACTTC CSVGAWRAPEAQYF
13 - TRBJ2-4 - TRBV6-1 TGTGCCAGTAAAGTACAGGGTGGGGACATTCAGTACTTC CASKVQGGDIQYF
14 - TRBJ2-7 TRBD1 TRBV6-5 TGTGCCAGCAACCGGGACAGGGGGCCCTACGAGCAGTACTTC CASNRDRGPYEQYF
15 - TRBJ1-1 - TRBV5-1 TGCGCCAGCAGCTTGGCCGGGAGAGTGAACACTGAAGCTTTCTTT CASSLAGRVNTEAFF
15 - TRBJ2-1 - TRBV11-2 TGTGCCAGCAGCTTGTATAGTAGCGCTTACAATGAGCAGTTCTTC CASSLYSSAYNEQFF
16 - TRBJ2-2 TRBD2 TRBV11-2 TGTGCCAGCAGCCTTGGACTAGCGGGGGTTACCGGGGAGCTGTTTTTT CASSLGLAGVTGELFF
15 - TRBJ2-7 - TRBV5-1 TGCGCCAGCAGCTCGAGGGGGGGGCCGTCCTACGAGCAGTACTTC CASSSRGGPSYEQYF
16 few TRBJ1-2 TRBD1 TRBV7-9 TGTGCCAGCAGCTTAGGGGGGACAGGGGGCCCTTATGGCTACACCTTC CASSLGGTGGPYGYTF
12 - TRBJ2-7 - TRBV6-1 TGTGCCAGCAGTGTTGAGGGCTACGAGCAGTACTTC CASSVEGYEQYF
15 - TRBJ2-7 TRBD2 TRBV9 TGTGCCAGCAGCGCGGGGGGTCTACCGCAGGACGAGCAGTACTTC CASSAGGLPQDEQYF
15 - TRBJ1-1 - TRBV12-5 TGTGCTAGTGGACTGGGGGCCAGGGGATACACTGAAGCTTTCTTT CASGLGARGYTEAFF
12 - TRBJ1-2 - TRBV29-1 TGCAGCGTCGATACCGGGACTAATGGCTACACCTTC CSVDTGTNGYTF
16 - TRBJ1-1 TRBD1 TRBV27 TGTGCCAGCAGTCCCCGGACAGGGGTAAACATCGCTGAAGCTTTCTTT CASSPRTGVNIAEAFF
15 - TRBJ2-7 TRBD2 TRBV10-1 TGCGCCAGCAGTGAGGGGACTAGCGGGATCTACGAGCAGTACTTC CASSEGTSGIYEQYF
16 few TRBJ1-5 TRBD1 TRBV19 TGTGCCAGTAGTGCCTGGGACAGTAGAGGCAATCAGCCCCAGCATTTT CASSAWDSRGNQPQHF
13 - TRBJ1-5 - TRBV18 TGTGCCACTTCCCGGGGTAACAATCAGCCCCAGCATTTT CATSRGNNQPQHF
12 - TRBJ2-3 - TRBV30 TGTGCCTGGAGTGATAGAACAGATACGCAGTATTTT CAWSDRTDTQYF
14 - TRBJ2-3 - TRBV5-1 TGCGCCAGCAGCCCCGGGGGTAGCACAGATACGCAGTATTTT CASSPGGSTDTQYF
14 - TRBJ2-2 TRBD2 TRBV2 TGTGCCAGCAGTGCGCGAGCGGGGGGTTTGGCTATGTTTTTT CASSARAGGLAMFF
17 - TRBJ1-4 TRBD1 TRBV15 TGTGCCACCAGCAGTATCGGGACAGGGAACTTGGGAGAAAAACTGTTTTTT CATSSIGTGNLGEKLFF